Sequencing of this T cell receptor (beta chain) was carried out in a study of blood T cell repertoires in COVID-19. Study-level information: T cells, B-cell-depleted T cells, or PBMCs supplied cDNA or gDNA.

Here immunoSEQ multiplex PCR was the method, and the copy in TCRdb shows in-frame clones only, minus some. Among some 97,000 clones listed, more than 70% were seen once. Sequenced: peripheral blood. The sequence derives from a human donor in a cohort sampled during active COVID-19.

The CDR3 loop is CASSQGQGIGNTIYF. The CDR3 bases are TGTGCCAGCAGCCAAGGACAGGGTATTGGAAACACCATATATTTT. The V call is TRBV3-1 (or the pseudogene TRBV3-2), the J call TRBJ1-3; 7 nucleotides align to TRBD1. The CDR3 is 15 amino acids. Germline V gene sequence: CDR1 LGHDT, CDR2 YNNKEL (reference sequence). The junction had 3 bases not matched to a gene; V was cut back by 1 base and J by 3 bases.